There are a few counts of the clone carrying this T cell receptor (beta chain). No antigen is known for it. The data originate from a study of early T cells in non-severe SARS-CoV-2 infection. As for the study in general: Investigators sequenced bulk RNA drawn from unsorted whole blood, and chains remained unpaired.

Tagging with unique molecular identifiers was applied to individual cDNA molecules. Each CDR3 protein gets one entry after TCRdb re-called the 5' RACE reads with MiXCR. The sample records about 55,000 distinct CDR3 sequences, just under 15% being singletons. Study findings and constraints: The matching step, a VDJdb search, favored anti-spike CD8 responses and missed private and CD4 specificities.

The sequence came from an adult who was a healthcare worker with PCR-confirmed SARS-CoV-2 infection or an uninfected control (not recorded which). The sequences come from whole blood, collected at baseline.

The DNA for the CDR3 is TGTGCCAGCAGCCACCGGACTAGCGTGACCCAGTACTTC. Protein: CASSHRTSVTQYF. The rearrangement uses TRBV7-8 and TRBJ2-5; 9 positions agree with TRBD2. CDR1 and CDR2 (germline): SGHVS, FQNEAQ. CDR3 length: 13 amino acids. Trimming cost V 5 bases and J 7 bases; bases outside gene matches: 5.